This TCR beta chain was sequenced during a study of blood T cell repertoires in COVID-19. Overall study: Acute-phase and convalescent COVID-19 samples originated in the United States, Italy and Spain.

Here immunoSEQ multiplex PCR was the method, and the copy in TCRdb shows in-frame clones only, minus some. In the table there are around 270,000 clones, 84% of which are singletons. Sample: peripheral blood. The clonotype comes from a woman aged 40 to 50 who had recovered from COVID-19.

Written as DNA, the CDR3 is TGTGCCAGCAGTCCAGCGAATGAGGGCTACACCTTC. Amino acid sequence: CASSPANEGYTF. The chain has TRBV3-1 (or the pseudogene TRBV3-2) and TRBJ1-2, with D unclear. There are 12 residues in the CDR3. V was shortened by 6 bases and J by 8 bases, with 13 bases between the two germline ends. Germline assignment: CDR1 LGHDT and CDR2 YNNKEL (reference sequence).